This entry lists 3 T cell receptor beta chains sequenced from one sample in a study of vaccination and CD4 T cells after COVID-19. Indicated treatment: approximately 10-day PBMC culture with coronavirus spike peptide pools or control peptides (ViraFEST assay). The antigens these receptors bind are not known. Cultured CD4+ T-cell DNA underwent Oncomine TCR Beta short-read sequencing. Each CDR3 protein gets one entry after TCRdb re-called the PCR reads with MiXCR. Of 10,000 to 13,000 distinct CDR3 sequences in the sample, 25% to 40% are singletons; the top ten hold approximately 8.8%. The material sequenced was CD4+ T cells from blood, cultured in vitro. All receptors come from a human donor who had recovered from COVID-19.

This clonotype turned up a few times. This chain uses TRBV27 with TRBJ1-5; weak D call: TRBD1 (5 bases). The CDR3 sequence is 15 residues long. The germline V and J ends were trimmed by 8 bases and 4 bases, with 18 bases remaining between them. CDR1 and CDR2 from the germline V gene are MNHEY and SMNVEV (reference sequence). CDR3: CASPLRGTKNQPQHF. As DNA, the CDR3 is TGTGCCAGCCCCCTGCGGGGGACTAAAAATCAGCCCCAGCATTTT.

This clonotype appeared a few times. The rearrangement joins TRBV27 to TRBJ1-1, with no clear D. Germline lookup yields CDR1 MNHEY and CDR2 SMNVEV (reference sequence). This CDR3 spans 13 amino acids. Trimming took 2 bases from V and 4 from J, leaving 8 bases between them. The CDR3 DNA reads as TGTGCCAGCAGTTTACAAATCGCCACTGAAGCTTTCTTT. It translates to CASSLQIATEAFF.

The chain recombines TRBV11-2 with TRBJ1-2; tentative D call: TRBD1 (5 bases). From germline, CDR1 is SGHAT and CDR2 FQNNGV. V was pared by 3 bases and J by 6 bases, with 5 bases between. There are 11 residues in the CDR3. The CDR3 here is CASSFRDGYTF. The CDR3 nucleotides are TGTGCCAGCAGCTTCAGGGATGGCTACACCTTC.